These 32 T cell receptor beta chains were sequenced from one sample in a study of shared clonotypes between healthy human individuals. Profiling relied on immunoSEQ multiplex PCR, and the TCRdb table lists in-frame clones only, not all of them. Here the sample spans about 480,000 clones, roughly 85% being singletons. Sequenced: PBMCs. The receptors were gathered from a woman in her thirties or forties in good health. Some clones in this sample may be carry-over from other donors' samples.

The rearrangement joins TRBV7-3 to TRBJ2-3; D unclear. Germline V lookup: CDR1 SGHTA, CDR2 FQGTGA. Trimming pared 3 bases from V and 0 bases from J, leaving 4 bases between. The CDR3 is 13 amino acids. CDR3 DNA: TGTGCCAGCAGCTTCGGAAGCACAGATACGCAGTATTTT. Translated: CASSFGSTDTQYF.

The V and J genes are TRBV5-1 and TRBJ1-4; D perhaps matches TRBD1 (5 bases). V lost 1 base and J 3 bases, leaving 10 bases between the germline ends. The CDR3 length is 15 residues. In germline, CDR1 is SGHRS, CDR2 YFSETQ. The CDR3 loop is CASSLIWGSNEKLFF. CDR3 coding DNA: TGCGCCAGCAGCTTGATTTGGGGCTCTAATGAAAAACTGTTTTTT. The variable domain in full, completed from reference TRBV5-1 and TRBJ1-4, reads KAGVTQTPRYLIKTRGQQVTLSCSPISGHRSVSWYQQTPGQGLQFLFEYFSETQRNKGNFPGRFSGRQFSNSRSEMNVSTLELGDSALYLCASSLIWGSNEKLFFGSGTQLSVL.

The rearrangement uses TRBV5-1 and TRBJ2-2; no firm D call. Trimming took 1 base from V and 0 from J, leaving 4 bases between them. This CDR3 is 14 amino acids long. The germline V gene encodes CDR1 SGHRS and CDR2 YFSETQ. CDR3 DNA sequence: TGCGCCAGCAGCTTGCTGACGAACACCGGGGAGCTGTTTTTT. Protein product: CASSLLTNTGELFF.

V is TRBV5-1 and J is TRBJ2-5, with TRBD1 identical over 10 bases. The CDR3 is made up of 14 amino acids. V lost 2 bases to trimming and J lost 3 bases; unmatched junction nucleotides: 1. The V gene's germline CDR1 is SGHRS and CDR2 YFSETQ. As DNA, the CDR3 is TGCGCCAGCAGCTTTGGACAGGGGGAAGAGACCCAGTACTTC. Residues: CASSFGQGEETQYF.

The chain combines TRBV6-4 with TRBJ2-3; unclear D gene. Germline values: CDR1 MRHNA, CDR2 SNTAGT. Trimming removed 5 bases at V and 6 bases at J, with 3 bases between. The CDR3 totals 10 residues. CDR3 residues: CASSRDTQYF. DNA of the CDR3: TGTGCCAGCAGTAGGGATACGCAGTATTTT.

This clone was counted ten times or more. The chain joins TRBV19 to TRBJ2-2, with D perhaps TRBD2 (6 bases). Germline V gene sequence: CDR1 LNHDA, CDR2 SQIVND (reference sequence). The length of the CDR3 is 15 residues. The ends were cut back, 4 bases at V and 2 bases at J, with 11 bases in the middle. The CDR3 here is CASSKGSGNTGELFF. Written as DNA, the CDR3 is TGTGCCAGTAGTAAGGGTAGCGGCAACACCGGGGAGCTGTTTTTT.

The chain couples TRBV5-6 to TRBJ2-1, with 7 positions matching TRBD2. CDR1 SGHDT and CDR2 YYEEEE come from the germline V gene. V lost 5 bases to trimming and J lost 9 bases; unmatched junction nucleotides: 11. This CDR3 has 14 residues. The CDR3 DNA sequence: TGTGCCAGCAGTTCCTTAGCGGGCCGAGGTGAGCAGTTCTTC. It is translated as CASSSLAGRGEQFF.

The J gene is TRBJ1-2, the V gene TRBV5-6; D may be TRBD1 (6 bases). The length of the CDR3 is 14 residues. Trimming took 0 bases from V and 4 from J, leaving 10 bases between them. The V gene's germline CDR1 is SGHDT and CDR2 YYEEEE. The DNA for the CDR3 is TGTGCCAGCAGCTTGGATGTAGGGGGCTATGGCTACACCTTC. This codes for CASSLDVGGYGYTF.

The chain employs TRBV28 and TRBJ2-7, with 7 bases that match TRBD1. With 6 bases clipped from V and 2 bases from J, the junction kept 4 bases outside the gene matches. Germline assignment: CDR1 MDHEN and CDR2 SYDVKM. This CDR3 is built from 13 residues. Here the CDR3 DNA reads TGTGCCAGCAGAAACGGACAGGCCTACGAGCAGTACTTC. Its protein product is CASRNGQAYEQYF.

The gene calls are TRBV28 and TRBJ2-7; D may be TRBD2 (5 bases). Germline V gene data show CDR1 as MDHEN and CDR2 as SYDVKM. Trimming took 7 bases from V and 0 from J, leaving 13 bases between them. CDR3 size: 14 residues. The CDR3 spells CASTIAGRSYEQYF. The CDR3 DNA sequence: TGTGCCAGCACCATTGCGGGTCGCTCCTACGAGCAGTACTTC.

J is TRBJ1-2 and V is TRBV28; D is uncertain. This CDR3 contains 13 residues. Germline V gives CDR1 MDHEN, CDR2 SYDVKM. CDR3 sequence (DNA): TGTGTAGGGAGGGTCCTCGGGTACTATGGCTACACCTTC. This codes for CVGRVLGYYGYTF.

The rearrangement joins TRBV27 to TRBJ2-7; either TRBD1 or TRBD2 may fit D (5 bases each). The V end lost 5 bases, the J end lost 4 bases, and 21 bases lay between the germline ends. Germline lookup yields CDR1 MNHEY and CDR2 SMNVEV (reference sequence). The CDR3 contains 16 residues. CDR3 region: CASSPSGTKRLYEQYF. The DNA for the CDR3 is TGTGCCAGCAGTCCCTCCGGGACCAAAAGACTATACGAGCAGTACTTC.

The chain joins TRBV6-1 to TRBJ2-1; the match to TRBD2 covers 11 bases. The J segment lost 4 bases and the V segment lost 0 bases, leaving 2 bases of the junction unmatched. The length of the CDR3 is 16 residues. Germline CDR1 is MNHNS and CDR2 is SASEGT. Here the CDR3 DNA reads TGTGCCAGCAGTGAAGCGTTAGCGGGAGGGTACAATGAGCAGTTCTTC. Amino acids: CASSEALAGGYNEQFF.

The chain is built from TRBV11-2 and TRBJ1-2, with 10 bases aligning to TRBD1. The CDR3 is made up of 16 amino acids. Germline-derived CDR1 and CDR2 are SGHAT and FQNNGV. V lost 0 bases, J lost 8 bases, and 9 bases stayed unmatched. CDR3 DNA sequence: TGTGCCAGCAGCTTAGACAGACAGGGGGCGCTGGGCGGCTACACCTTC. It yields the protein CASSLDRQGALGGYTF. Combining the CDR3 with reference TRBV11-2 and TRBJ1-2 gives the whole variable domain EAGVAQSPRYKIIEKRQSVAFWCNPISGHATLYWYQQILGQGPKLLIQFQNNGVVDDSQLPKDRFSAERLKGVDSTLKIQPAKLEDSAVYLCASSLDRQGALGGYTFGSGTRLTVV.

The V call is TRBV5-1, the J call TRBJ2-2; D is undetermined. This CDR3 spans 15 amino acids. The V end was cut by 0 bases, the J end by 4 bases, with 10 bases between. From germline, CDR1 is SGHRS and CDR2 YFSETQ. The CDR3 DNA reads as TGCGCCAGCAGCTTGGGAAGGCACATCACCGGGGAGCTGTTTTTT. This sequence encodes CASSLGRHITGELFF. Complete variable domain (other parts from reference TRBV5-1 and TRBJ2-2): KAGVTQTPRYLIKTRGQQVTLSCSPISGHRSVSWYQQTPGQGLQFLFEYFSETQRNKGNFPGRFSGRQFSNSRSEMNVSTLELGDSALYLCASSLGRHITGELFFGEGSRLTVL.

The chain joins TRBV7-8 to TRBJ1-2; D may be TRBD1 (5 bases). The germline CDR1 and CDR2 sequences are SGHVS and FQNEAQ. Deletions cut 4 bases from V and 7 bases from J, with 16 bases between. There are 14 residues in the CDR3. Written as DNA, the CDR3 is TGTGCCAGCAGCTCCCTCGGACGGGGACCTGGCTACACCTTC. As protein: CASSSLGRGPGYTF.

This rearrangement joins TRBV5-6 to TRBJ1-1, with TRBD1 as a possible D gene (5 bases). The CDR3 covers 15 residues. Germline V gene data show CDR1 as SGHDT and CDR2 as YYEEEE. V dropped 0 bases and J dropped 4 bases, with 13 bases sitting between them. In DNA form, the CDR3 reads TGTGCCAGCAGCTTGGTTTTGGGGGTGAGCACTGAAGCTTTCTTT. Its translation: CASSLVLGVSTEAFF.

The table lists this clone with a few counts. In nucleotides, the CDR3 is TGTGCCACCAGCAGAGATGGGGACTACAACAATGAGCAGTTCTTC. Protein product: CATSRDGDYNNEQFF. The chain employs TRBV15 and TRBJ2-1; 7 nucleotides match TRBD2. J lost 5 bases, V lost 0 bases, and 4 bases had no gene match. The CDR3 totals 15 residues. Germline loops: CDR1 LNHNV, CDR2 YYDKDF (reference sequence).

V gene TRBV10-1 combines with J gene TRBJ2-1; D ambiguous. The CDR3 has 15 residues. Germline-derived CDR1 and CDR2 are WNHNN and SYGVQD (reference sequence). Trimming pared 2 bases from V and 5 bases from J, leaving 13 bases between. As DNA, the CDR3 is TGCGCCAGCAGTGAGAGCAGCGCGGCAAACAATGAGCAGTTCTTC. It translates to CASSESSAANNEQFF.

Regarding this clone: The junction departs from the called germline gene at one end, perhaps through a read error. This sequence joins TRBV15 and TRBJ2-1; 10 bases align to TRBD2. The CDR3 runs to 16 residues. Germline CDR1 reads LNHNV; CDR2 reads YYDKDF (reference sequence). CDR3 nucleotide sequence: TGTGCCACCAGCAGAGACCTGACTAGCGGGCGCAATGAGCGGTTCTTC. Protein product: CATSRDLTSGRNERFF.

This rearrangement joins TRBV19 to TRBJ2-2, with a weak D call TRBD2 (5 bases). CDR1 is LNHDA, CDR2 SQIVND, per germline (reference sequence). V gave up 4 bases and J gave up 8 bases, with 11 bases separating them. The CDR3 spans 13 residues. CDR3 sequence: CASSSGLQGELFF. Here the CDR3 DNA reads TGTGCCAGTAGTAGCGGACTTCAGGGGGAGCTGTTTTTT.

This CDR3 is CASSSSGSIDEAFF. In nucleotides, the CDR3 is TGTGCCAGCAGTTCGTCAGGGTCAATTGATGAAGCTTTCTTT. The chain has TRBV28 and TRBJ1-1; maybe TRBD1 (5 bases). Germline V gene lookup returns CDR1 MDHEN and CDR2 SYDVKM. Trimming left V 4 bases short and J 7 bases short, with 16 bases between. The CDR3 is 14 amino acids.

The chain has TRBV7-2 and TRBJ2-2; tentatively, D is TRBD2 (5 bases). The CDR3 covers 16 residues. Trimming pared 1 base from V and 4 bases from J, leaving 13 bases between. Germline V lookup: CDR1 SGHTA, CDR2 FQGNSA. CDR3 sequence: CASSLVSQAGTGELFF. CDR3 DNA sequence: TGTGCCAGCAGCTTAGTCTCCCAGGCGGGCACCGGGGAGCTGTTTTTT.

The chain joins TRBV28 to TRBJ2-2; D is unclear. V was clipped by 6 bases and J by 1 base, with 18 bases between them. Looked up from germline, CDR1 is MDHEN and CDR2 is SYDVKM. The CDR3 consists of 17 residues. The CDR3 loop reads CASRGSRPPKNTGELFF. Here the CDR3 DNA reads TGTGCCAGCAGGGGTTCCCGACCGCCAAAGAACACCGGGGAGCTGTTTTTT.

The chain is built from TRBV29-1 and TRBJ2-3; D not resolved. Germline CDR1 SQVTM, CDR2 ANQGSEA. The CDR3 has 13 amino acids. The V and J ends lost 3 bases and 0 bases respectively, with 7 bases between them. As DNA, the CDR3 is TGCAGCGTTGAGGTTGGGAGCACAGATACGCAGTATTTT. It encodes CSVEVGSTDTQYF.

For this clone: Other DNA sequences within the sample encode an identical CDR3. The chain couples TRBV7-9 to TRBJ2-7, with D maybe TRBD1 (6 bases). Per the germline V gene, CDR1 is SEHNR and CDR2 is FQNEAQ (reference sequence). The CDR3 extends over 13 amino acids. V gave up 4 bases and J gave up 5 bases, with 12 bases separating them. The CDR3 region is CASSSRGPDEQYF. The CDR3 DNA sequence: TGTGCCAGCAGCTCCAGGGGACCCGACGAGCAGTACTTC.

The chain uses TRBV30 and TRBJ1-2; 8 nucleotides agree with TRBD1. CDR1 is GTSNPN and CDR2 is SVGIG in the germline V gene (reference sequence). The V and J ends lost 4 bases and 1 base, in that order; junction bases with no gene match: 2. The CDR3 contains 13 residues. CDR3 protein: CAWTGGDNYGYTF. The CDR3 DNA reads as TGTGCCTGGACAGGGGGCGATAACTATGGCTACACCTTC.

The chain uses TRBV28 and TRBJ2-7, with 13 bases that match TRBD2. The CDR3 loop spans 19 amino acids. V shed 6 bases and J 0 bases; nucleotides not matched to a gene: 14. The V gene's germline CDR1 is MDHEN and CDR2 SYDVKM. CDR3 coding DNA: TGTGCCAGCAGCTTACAGGGGCGCTGGACTAGCGGGAGCTCCTACGAGCAGTACTTC. As protein: CASSLQGRWTSGSSYEQYF.

Remarks on this clone: A read error may be the cause here, since a much bigger clone is one base away. The gene calls are TRBV11-3 and TRBJ2-7, with 12 bases that match TRBD2. V lost 5 bases and J lost 2; bases outside the gene matches: 4. From germline, CDR1 is SGHNT and CDR2 YENEEA. This CDR3 is 15 amino acids long. CDR3 residues: CASSPRTSGTYEQYF. The DNA for the CDR3 is TGTGCCAGCAGCCCGCGGACTAGCGGGACCTACGAGCAGTACTTC. Combining the CDR3 with reference TRBV11-3 and TRBJ2-7 gives the whole variable domain EAGVVQSPRYKIIEKKQPVAFWCNPISGHNTLYWYLQNLGQGPELLIRYENEEAVDDSQLPKDRFSAERLKGVDSTLKIQPAELGDSAVYLCASSPRTSGTYEQYFGPGTRLTVT.

The J gene is TRBJ2-5, the V gene TRBV15; 13 bases align to TRBD2. CDR3 size: 15 residues. With 4 bases clipped from V and 2 bases from J, the junction kept 1 base outside the gene matches. Germline V gives CDR1 LNHNV, CDR2 YYDKDF (reference sequence). CDR3 in amino acids: CATSTGLAGQETQYF. CDR3 in DNA: TGTGCCACCAGCACGGGACTAGCGGGGCAAGAGACCCAGTACTTC.

The CDR3 sequence is CASSPGGALNNEQFF. The CDR3 DNA reads as TGTGCCAGCAGCCCCGGGGGGGCTCTGAACAATGAGCAGTTCTTC. The chain employs TRBV11-3 and TRBJ2-1; 8 bases are shared with TRBD2. With 5 bases clipped from V and 5 bases from J, the junction kept 8 bases outside the gene matches. CDR3 length equals 15 residues. Germline loops: CDR1 SGHNT, CDR2 YENEEA.

The rearrangement uses TRBV27 and TRBJ2-3, with 7 bases fitting TRBD2. Germline trimming cut 6 bases from V and 6 bases from J; bases unmatched to any gene: 12. This CDR3 has 15 residues. In germline, CDR1 is MNHEY, CDR2 SMNVEV (reference sequence). CDR3 sequence reads: CASSRSPTSLDTQYF. CDR3 DNA sequence: TGTGCCAGCAGCCGTAGCCCGACTAGCTTGGATACGCAGTATTTT.